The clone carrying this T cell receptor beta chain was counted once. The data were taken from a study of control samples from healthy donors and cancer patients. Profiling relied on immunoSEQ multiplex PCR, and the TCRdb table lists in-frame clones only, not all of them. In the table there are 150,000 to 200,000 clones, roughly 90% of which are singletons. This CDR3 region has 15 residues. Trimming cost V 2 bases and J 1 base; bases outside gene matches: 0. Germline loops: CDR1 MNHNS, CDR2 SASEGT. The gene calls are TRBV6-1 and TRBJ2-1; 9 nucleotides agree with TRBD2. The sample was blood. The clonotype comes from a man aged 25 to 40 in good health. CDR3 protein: CASSELAGSYNEQFF. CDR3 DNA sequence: TGTGCCAGCAGTGAACTAGCGGGATCCTACAATGAGCAGTTCTTC.